This entry features one TCR beta chain sequence. Clones were sequenced by immunoSEQ multiplex PCR, and TCRdb holds only the in-frame ones, with some missing. Of tens of thousands of clones listed, around 90% are singletons. The sample originates from a study of T cell changes during pregnancy in multiple sclerosis. Trimming took 3 bases from V and 2 from J, leaving 10 bases between them. The CDR3 has 14 residues. CDR1 and CDR2 from the germline V gene are MNHEY and SMNVEV (reference sequence). The chain is built from TRBV27 and TRBJ2-5; D gene unclear. The sample was peripheral blood, taken in the first trimester of pregnancy. This receptor was taken from a female donor with multiple sclerosis, enrolled in a pregnancy study. CDR3 sequence: CASSFMAAQETQYF. The CDR3 DNA is TGTGCCAGCAGTTTTATGGCGGCTCAAGAGACCCAGTACTTC.